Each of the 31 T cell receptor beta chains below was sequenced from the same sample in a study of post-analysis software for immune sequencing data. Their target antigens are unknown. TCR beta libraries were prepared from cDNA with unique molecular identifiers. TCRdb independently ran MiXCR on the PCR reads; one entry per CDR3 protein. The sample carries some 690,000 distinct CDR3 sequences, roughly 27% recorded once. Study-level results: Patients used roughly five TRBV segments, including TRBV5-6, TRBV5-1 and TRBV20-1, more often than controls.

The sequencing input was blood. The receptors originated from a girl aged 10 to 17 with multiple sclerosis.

The CDR3 DNA follows: TGTGCCAGCAGTGAAAAGACAGCTTATTCACCCCTCCACTTT. It is translated as CASSEKTAYSPLHF. J is TRBJ1-6 and V is TRBV2; TRBD1 might be the D (5 bases). CDR3 length: 14 residues. Germline lookup yields CDR1 SNHLY and CDR2 FYNNEI. Trimming stripped 2 bases from V and 8 bases from J, with 10 bases between.

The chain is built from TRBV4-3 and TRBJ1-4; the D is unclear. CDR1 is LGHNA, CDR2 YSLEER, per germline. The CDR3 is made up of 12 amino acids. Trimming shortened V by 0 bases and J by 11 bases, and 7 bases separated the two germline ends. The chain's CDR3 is CASSQDMAKLFF. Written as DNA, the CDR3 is TGCGCCAGCAGCCAAGATATGGCCAAACTGTTTTTT.

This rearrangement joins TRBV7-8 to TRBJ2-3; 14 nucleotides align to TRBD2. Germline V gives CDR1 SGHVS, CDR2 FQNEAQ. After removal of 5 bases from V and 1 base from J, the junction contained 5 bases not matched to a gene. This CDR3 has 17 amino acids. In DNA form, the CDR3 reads TGTGCCAGCAGCCTCCCGGGACTAGCGGGGGGCACAGATACGCAGTATTTT. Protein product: CASSLPGLAGGTDTQYF.

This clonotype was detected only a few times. The CDR3 is CSASEDSLGEQFF. CDR3 sequence (DNA): TGCAGTGCTTCTGAGGACAGTCTCGGCGAGCAGTTCTTC. V usage is TRBV20-1 and J usage is TRBJ2-1, with TRBD1 as a possible D gene (6 bases). Trimming pared 5 bases from V and 10 bases from J, leaving 18 bases between. In germline, CDR1 is DFQATT, CDR2 SNEGSKA (reference sequence). This CDR3 spans 13 amino acids.

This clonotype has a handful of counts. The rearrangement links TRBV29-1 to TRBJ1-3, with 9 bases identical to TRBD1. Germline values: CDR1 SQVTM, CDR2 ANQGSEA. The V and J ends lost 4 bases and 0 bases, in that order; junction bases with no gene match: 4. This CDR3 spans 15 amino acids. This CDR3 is CSVGDRASSGNTIYF. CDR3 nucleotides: TGCAGCGTTGGGGACAGGGCGAGCTCTGGAAACACCATATATTTT.

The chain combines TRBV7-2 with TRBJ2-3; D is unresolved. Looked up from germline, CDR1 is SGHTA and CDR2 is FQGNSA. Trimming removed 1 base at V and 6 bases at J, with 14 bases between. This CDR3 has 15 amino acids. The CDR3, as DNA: TGTGCCAGCAGCTTAGGGCTAGTTCTTGGGGATACGCAGTATTTT. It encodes CASSLGLVLGDTQYF.

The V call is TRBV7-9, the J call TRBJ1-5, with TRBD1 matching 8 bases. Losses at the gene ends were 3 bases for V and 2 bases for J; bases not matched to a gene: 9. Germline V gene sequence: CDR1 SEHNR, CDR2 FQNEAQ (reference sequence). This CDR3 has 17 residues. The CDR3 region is CASSFGFPGQGNQPQHF. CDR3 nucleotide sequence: TGTGCCAGCAGCTTTGGCTTCCCGGGACAGGGCAATCAGCCCCAGCATTTT.

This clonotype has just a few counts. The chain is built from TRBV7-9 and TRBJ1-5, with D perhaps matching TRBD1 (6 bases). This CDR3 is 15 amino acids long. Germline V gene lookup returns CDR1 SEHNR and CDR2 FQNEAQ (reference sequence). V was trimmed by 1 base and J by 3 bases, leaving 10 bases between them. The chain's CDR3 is CASSLEWDTNQPQHF. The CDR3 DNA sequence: TGTGCCAGCAGCTTAGAATGGGACACCAATCAGCCCCAGCATTTT. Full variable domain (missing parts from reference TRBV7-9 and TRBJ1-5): DTGVSQNPRHKITKRGQNVTFRCDPISEHNRLYWYRQTLGQGPEFLTYFQNEAQLEKSRLLSDRFSAERPKGSFSTLEIQRTEQGDSAMYLCASSLEWDTNQPQHFGDGTRLSIL.

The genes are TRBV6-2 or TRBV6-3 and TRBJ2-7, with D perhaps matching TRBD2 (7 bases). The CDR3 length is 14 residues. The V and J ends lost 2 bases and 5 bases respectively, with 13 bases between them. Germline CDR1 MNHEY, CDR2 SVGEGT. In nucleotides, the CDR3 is TGTGCCAGCAGTTACGAGGGGGGGCGGCACGAGCAGTACTTC. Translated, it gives CASSYEGGRHEQYF.

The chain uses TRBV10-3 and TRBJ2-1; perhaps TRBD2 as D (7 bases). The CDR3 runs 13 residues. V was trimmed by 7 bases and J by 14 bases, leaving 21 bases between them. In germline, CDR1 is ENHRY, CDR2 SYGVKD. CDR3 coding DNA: TGTGCCATCAATAAAGAAGGGGGGACTAATAAGTTCTTC. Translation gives CAINKEGGTNKFF.

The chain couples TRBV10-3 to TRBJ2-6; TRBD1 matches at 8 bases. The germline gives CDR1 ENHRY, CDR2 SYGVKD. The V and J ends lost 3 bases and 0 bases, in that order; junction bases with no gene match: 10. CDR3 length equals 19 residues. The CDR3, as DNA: TGTGCCATCAGTGACTTGACAGGGGCCCTATCCTCTGGGGCCAACGTCCTGACTTTC. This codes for CAISDLTGALSSGANVLTF.

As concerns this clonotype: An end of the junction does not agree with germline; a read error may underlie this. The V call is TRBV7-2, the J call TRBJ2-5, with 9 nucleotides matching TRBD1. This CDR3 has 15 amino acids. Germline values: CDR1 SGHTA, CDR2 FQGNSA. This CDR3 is CAGSLDGTGKETQYF. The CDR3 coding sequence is TGTGCCGGCAGCTTAGATGGGACAGGGAAAGAGACCCAGTACTTC.

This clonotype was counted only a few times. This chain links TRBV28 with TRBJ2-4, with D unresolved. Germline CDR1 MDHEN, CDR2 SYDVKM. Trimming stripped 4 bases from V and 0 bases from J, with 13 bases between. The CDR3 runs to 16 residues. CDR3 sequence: CASSSTETLAKNIQYF. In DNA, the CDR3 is TGTGCCAGCAGTTCTACAGAGACTCTAGCCAAAAACATTCAGTACTTC.

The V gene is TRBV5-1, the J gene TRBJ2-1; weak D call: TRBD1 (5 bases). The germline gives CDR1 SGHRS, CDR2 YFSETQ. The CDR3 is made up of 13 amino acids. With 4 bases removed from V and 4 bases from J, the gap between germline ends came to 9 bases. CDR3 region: CASSTRQYNEQFF. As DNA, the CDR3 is TGCGCCAGCAGCACCAGACAGTACAATGAGCAGTTCTTC.

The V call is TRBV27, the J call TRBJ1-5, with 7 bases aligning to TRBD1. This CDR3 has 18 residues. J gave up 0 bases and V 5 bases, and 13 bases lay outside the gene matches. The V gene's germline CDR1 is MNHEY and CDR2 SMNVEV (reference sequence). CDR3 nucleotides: TGTGCCAGCAGTCCCGGACAGGTGAACATCGTTAGCAATCAGCCCCAGCATTTT. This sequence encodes CASSPGQVNIVSNQPQHF.

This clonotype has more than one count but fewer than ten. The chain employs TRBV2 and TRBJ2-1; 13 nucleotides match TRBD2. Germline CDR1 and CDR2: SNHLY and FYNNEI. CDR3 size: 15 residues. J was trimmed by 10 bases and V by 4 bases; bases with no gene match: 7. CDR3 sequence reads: CASSGTSGRVGEQFF. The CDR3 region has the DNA TGTGCCAGCAGTGGAACTAGCGGGAGGGTCGGAGAGCAGTTCTTC.

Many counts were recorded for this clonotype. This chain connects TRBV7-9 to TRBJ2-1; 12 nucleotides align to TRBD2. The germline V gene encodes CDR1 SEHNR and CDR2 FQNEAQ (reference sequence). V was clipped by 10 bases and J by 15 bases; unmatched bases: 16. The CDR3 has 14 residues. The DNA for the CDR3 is TGTGCCACCTCCATTGGGACTAGCGGGTCCAGGCTGTTCTTC. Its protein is CATSIGTSGSRLFF.

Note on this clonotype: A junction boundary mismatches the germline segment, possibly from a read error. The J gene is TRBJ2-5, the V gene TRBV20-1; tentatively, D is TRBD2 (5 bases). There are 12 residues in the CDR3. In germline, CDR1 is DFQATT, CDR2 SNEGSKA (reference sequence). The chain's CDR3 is CGATGLKETQYF. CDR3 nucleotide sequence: TGCGGTGCCACCGGACTCAAAGAGACCCAGTACTTC.

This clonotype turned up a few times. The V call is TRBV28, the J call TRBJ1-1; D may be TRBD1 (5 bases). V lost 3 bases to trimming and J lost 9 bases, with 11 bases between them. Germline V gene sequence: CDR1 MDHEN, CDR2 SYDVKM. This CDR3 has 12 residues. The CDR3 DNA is TGTGCCAGCAGTTTTACAGGTTTACAAGCTTTCTTT. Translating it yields CASSFTGLQAFF.

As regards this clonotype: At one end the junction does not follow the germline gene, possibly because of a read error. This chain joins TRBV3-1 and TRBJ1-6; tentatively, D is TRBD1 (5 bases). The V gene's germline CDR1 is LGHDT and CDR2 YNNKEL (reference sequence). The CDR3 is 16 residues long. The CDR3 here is CASSPSEVGGNSSLHF. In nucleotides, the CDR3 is TGTGCCAGCAGCCCCTCAGAGGTCGGGGGGAATTCATCCCTCCACTTT.

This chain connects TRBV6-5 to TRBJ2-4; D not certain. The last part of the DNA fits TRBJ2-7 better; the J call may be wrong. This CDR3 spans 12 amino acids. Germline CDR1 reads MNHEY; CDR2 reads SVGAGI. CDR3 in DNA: TGTGCCAGCAGTCCCCTAGGGTGCGAGCAGTACTTC. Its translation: CASSPLGCEQYF.

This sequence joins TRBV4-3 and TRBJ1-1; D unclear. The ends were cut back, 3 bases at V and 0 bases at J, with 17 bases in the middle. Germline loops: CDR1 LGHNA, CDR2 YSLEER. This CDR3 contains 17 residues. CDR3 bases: TGCGCCAGCAGCCATCGTCCAAGCCTGTTCATGAACACTGAAGCTTTCTTT. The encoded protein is CASSHRPSLFMNTEAFF.

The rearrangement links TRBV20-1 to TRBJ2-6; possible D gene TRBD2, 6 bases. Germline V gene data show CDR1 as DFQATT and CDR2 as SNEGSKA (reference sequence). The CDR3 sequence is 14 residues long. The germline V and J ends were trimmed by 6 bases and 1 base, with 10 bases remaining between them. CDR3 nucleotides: TGCAGTGCGTTGGGACTTTCTGGGGCCAACGTCCTGACTTTC. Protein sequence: CSALGLSGANVLTF.

The CDR3 reads CASSFSGTGMAYEQYF. The CDR3 bases are TGTGCCAGCAGTTTCTCCGGGACAGGGATGGCCTACGAGCAGTACTTC. The chain has TRBV12-3 or TRBV12-4 and TRBJ2-4; 9 positions match TRBD1. The DNA end lines up better with TRBJ2-7; the J call may be wrong. This CDR3 comprises 16 residues.

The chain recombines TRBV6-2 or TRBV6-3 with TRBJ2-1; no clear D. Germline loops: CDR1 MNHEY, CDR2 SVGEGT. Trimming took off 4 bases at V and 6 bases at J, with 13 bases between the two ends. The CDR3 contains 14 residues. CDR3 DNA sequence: TGTGCCAGCAGTTCCACTCTTGTGGGCAATGAGCAGTTCTTC. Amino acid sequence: CASSSTLVGNEQFF.

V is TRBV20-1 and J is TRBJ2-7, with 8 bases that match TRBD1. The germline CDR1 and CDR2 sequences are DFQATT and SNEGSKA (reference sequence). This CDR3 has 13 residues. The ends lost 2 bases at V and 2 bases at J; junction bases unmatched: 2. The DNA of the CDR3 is TGCAGTGCTAGACGGGACAGGACCTACGAGCAGTACTTC. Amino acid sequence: CSARRDRTYEQYF.

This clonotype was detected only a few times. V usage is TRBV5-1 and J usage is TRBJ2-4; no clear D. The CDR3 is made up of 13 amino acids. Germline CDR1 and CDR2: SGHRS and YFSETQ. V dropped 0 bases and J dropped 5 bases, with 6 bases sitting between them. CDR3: CASSLGGQNIQYF. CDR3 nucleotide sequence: TGCGCCAGCAGCTTGGGGGGTCAAAACATTCAGTACTTC.

The CDR3 loop is CATRASGTSYEQFF. DNA of the CDR3: TGCGCCACCCGCGCTAGCGGGACCTCCTATGAGCAGTTCTTC. This sequence joins TRBV5-1 and TRBJ2-1; 9 positions match TRBD2. Germline lookup yields CDR1 SGHRS and CDR2 YFSETQ. The CDR3 consists of 14 residues. J lost 8 bases, V lost 9 bases, and 12 bases had no gene match.

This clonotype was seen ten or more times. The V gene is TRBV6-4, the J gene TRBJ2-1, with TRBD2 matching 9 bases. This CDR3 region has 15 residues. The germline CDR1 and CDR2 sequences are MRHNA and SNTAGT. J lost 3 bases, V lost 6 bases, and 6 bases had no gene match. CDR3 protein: CASRCIAGDYNEQFF. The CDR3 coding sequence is TGTGCCAGCAGGTGTATAGCGGGGGACTACAATGAGCAGTTCTTC.

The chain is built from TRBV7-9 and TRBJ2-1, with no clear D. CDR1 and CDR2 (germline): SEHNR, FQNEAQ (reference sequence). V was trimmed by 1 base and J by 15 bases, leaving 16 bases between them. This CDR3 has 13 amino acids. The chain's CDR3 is CASSLVASFELFF. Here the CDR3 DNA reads TGTGCCAGCAGCTTAGTCGCCTCCTTCGAGTTGTTCTTC.

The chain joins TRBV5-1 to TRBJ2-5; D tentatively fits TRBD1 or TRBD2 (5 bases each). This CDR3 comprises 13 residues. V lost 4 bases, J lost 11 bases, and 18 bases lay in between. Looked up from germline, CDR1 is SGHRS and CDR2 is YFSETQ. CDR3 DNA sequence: TGCGCCAGCAGCACGGGGCTAGGTTTTGAGCAGTACTTC. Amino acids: CASSTGLGFEQYF.